This T cell receptor (beta chain) was documented in a study of CD8+CD57+ T cells in acquired aplastic anemia. Whole-study results and caveats: Patients and controls were found to share fewer than 35 CD8+ CDR3 sequences. Statistical testing detected no significant gap in CD8+ Simpson's diversity between patients and controls.

To note about this clonotype: Its antigen is currently unknown.

Patients included in sequencing had previously demonstrated CD8+CD57+ cell expansion by flow cytometry. Every one of the patients had aplastic anemia (severe, acquired). Per germline, CDR1 SNHLY and CDR2 FYNNEI. The CDR3 loop spans 15 amino acids. V was clipped by 7 bases and J by 0 bases, with 14 bases between them. CDR3 and TCR beta VDJ profiling relied on genomic DNA as the template. TCRdb analysed the reads with MiXCR anew, one entry per CDR3 protein. Of 90,000 to 150,000 distinct CDR3 sequences listed, approximately 61% were seen once; the top ten hold around 27%. The receptor was derived from a human donor with aplastic anemia. The gene calls are TRBV2 and TRBJ2-3, with no clear D. The sequencing sample was made of sorted CD4+, CD8+, or CD8+CD57+ T cells (not recorded which) from PBMCs. This CDR3 reads CASTQLIPSTDTQYF. The CDR3 coding sequence is TGTGCCAGCACCCAATTAATCCCTAGCACAGATACGCAGTATTTT.